Sequencing of this T cell receptor (beta chain) was carried out in a study of blood T cell repertoires in COVID-19. This CDR3 has 15 amino acids. The J segment lost 4 bases and the V segment lost 3 bases, leaving 9 bases of the junction unmatched. Germline V gene data show CDR1 as SGHDT and CDR2 as YYEEEE. TCRdb's copy holds only in-frame clones and misses some; the assay was immunoSEQ multiplex PCR. In the table there are some 150,000 clones, roughly 90% of which are singletons. The sequencing input was peripheral blood. This chain joins TRBV5-6 and TRBJ1-2; 7 bases are a match to TRBD1. The TCR comes from a human donor in a cohort sampled during active COVID-19. CDR3 in amino acids: CASSSRQGRSYGYTF. DNA for the CDR3: TGTGCCAGCAGCTCTAGACAGGGCAGAAGCTATGGCTACACCTTC.